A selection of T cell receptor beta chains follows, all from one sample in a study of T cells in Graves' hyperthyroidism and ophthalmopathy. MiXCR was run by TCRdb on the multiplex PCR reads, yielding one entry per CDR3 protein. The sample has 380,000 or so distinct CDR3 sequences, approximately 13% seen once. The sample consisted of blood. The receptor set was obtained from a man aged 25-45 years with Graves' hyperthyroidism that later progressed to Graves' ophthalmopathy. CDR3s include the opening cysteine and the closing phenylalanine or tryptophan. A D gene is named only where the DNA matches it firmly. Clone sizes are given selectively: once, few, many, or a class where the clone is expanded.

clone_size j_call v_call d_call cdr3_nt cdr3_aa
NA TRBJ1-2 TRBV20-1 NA TGCAGTGTTTGGACAGTCTATGGCTACACCTTC CSVWTVYGYTF
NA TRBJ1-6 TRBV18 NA TGTGCCAGCTCACCGGCACAGGGTGATTCACCCCTCCACTTT CASSPAQGDSPLHF
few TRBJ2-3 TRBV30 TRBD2 TGTGCCTGGAGTGCCGGACTAGCGGCAACAGATACGCAGTATTTT CAWSAGLAATDTQYF
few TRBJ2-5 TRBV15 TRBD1 TGTGCCACCACCCCAGGGACAGTGGCTCTACAAGAGACCCAGTACTTC CATTPGTVALQETQYF
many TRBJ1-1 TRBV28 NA TGTGCCAGCAGTAACAGGAGGGGTGACACTGAAGCTTTCTTT CASSNRRGDTEAFF
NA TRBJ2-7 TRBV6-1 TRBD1 TGTGCCAGCATAAGGCAGGGGGCCGACGAGCAGTACTTC CASIRQGADEQYF
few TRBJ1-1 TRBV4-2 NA TGTGCCAGCAGCCAAGATATTGGGGGGGGGACTGAAGCTTTCTTT CASSQDIGGGTEAFF
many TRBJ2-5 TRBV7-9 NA TGTGCCAGCAGTATAGTCGGACCCCAAGAGACCCAGTACTTC CASSIVGPQETQYF
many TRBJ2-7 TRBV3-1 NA TGTGCCAGCCAGGGGAATACCTACGAGCAGTACTTC CASQGNTYEQYF
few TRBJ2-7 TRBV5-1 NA TGCGCCAGCAGCTTGGGTACAGGTCTACCCGAGCAGTACTTC CASSLGTGLPEQYF
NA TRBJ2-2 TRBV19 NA TGTGCCAGTAGTAGAAGGGCCCCCGGGGAGCTGTTTTTT CASSRRAPGELFF
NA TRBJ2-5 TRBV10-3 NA TGTGCCATCAGTATCAGGGGGGGAGAAGAGACCCAGTACTTC CAISIRGGEETQYF
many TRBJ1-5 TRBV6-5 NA TGTGCCAGCAGTTACAGGCAACGGAATCAGCCCCAGCATTTT CASSYRQRNQPQHF
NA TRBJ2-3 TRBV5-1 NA TGCGCCAGCAGCTTGGGGAACCGCCGGGTTAAAGATACGCAGTATTTT CASSLGNRRVKDTQYF
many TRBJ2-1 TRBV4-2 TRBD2 TGTGCCAGCAGCCAAGATTGGCGGGGGAGTTACAATGAGCAGTTCTTC CASSQDWRGSYNEQFF
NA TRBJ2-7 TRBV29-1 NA TGCAGCGTCGTTCCCAGGGGGAGGAACGAGCAGTACTTC CSVVPRGRNEQYF
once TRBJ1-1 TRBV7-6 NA TGTGCCAGCAGCTCAGAAGTATCGGGCACTGAAGCTTTCTTT CASSSEVSGTEAFF
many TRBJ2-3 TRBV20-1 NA TGCAGTGCAGTAGCGTCTAGCACAGATACGCAGTATTTT CSAVASSTDTQYF
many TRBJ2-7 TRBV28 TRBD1 TGTGCCAGCAGTCTCTCTACCCTGGGACAGTACTACGAGCAGTACTTC CASSLSTLGQYYEQYF
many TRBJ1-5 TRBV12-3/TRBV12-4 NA TGTGCCAGCAGATTAGGACTGAGCAATCAGCCCCAGCATTTT CASRLGLSNQPQHF
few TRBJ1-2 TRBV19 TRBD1 TGTGCCAGTAGTATGGTGGACAGGGTTTTTGGCTACACCTTC CASSMVDRVFGYTF
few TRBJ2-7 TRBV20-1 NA TGCAGTGCTAGAGGGACGAGCACCTCCTACGAGCAGTACTTC CSARGTSTSYEQYF
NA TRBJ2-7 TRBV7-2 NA TGTGCCAGCAGCGTGGGTTCAGTGAGCTCCTACGAGCAGTACTTC CASSVGSVSSYEQYF
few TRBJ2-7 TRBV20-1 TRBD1 TGCAGTGCTAGCCGGACAGGGCTGGTCTCCTACGAGCAGTACTTC CSASRTGLVSYEQYF
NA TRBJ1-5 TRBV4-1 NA TGCGCCAGCAGCCAAGATGGGAGAGGGTCCCAGCATTTT CASSQDGRGSQHF
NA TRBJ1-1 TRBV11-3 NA TGTGCCAGCAGCTTAGAGGACCGATACACTGAAGCTTTCTTT CASSLEDRYTEAFF